The 12 T cell receptor beta chains reported below all come from one sample, sequenced in a study of patients and donors after allogeneic stem cell transplantation. Using its own MiXCR run on the RT-PCR reads, TCRdb lists one record per CDR3 protein. The sample yields about 960,000 distinct CDR3 sequences, 18% seen once. What was sequenced was blood, either unsorted or a sorted T cell fraction (not recorded which). The receptors come from a human donor who was either an allogeneic HSCT recipient or a stem cell or donor lymphocyte infusion donor (not recorded which). It is not recorded whose cells these are; they may come from a transplant donor.

This clonotype was seen many times. The gene calls are TRBV25-1 and TRBJ2-5, with 7 positions matching TRBD2. The CDR3 covers 14 residues. V dropped 3 bases and J dropped 3; count of bases not matched to a gene: 4. CDR1 MGHDK and CDR2 SYGVNS come from the germline V gene. CDR3: CASSDGAGEETQYF. The CDR3 DNA reads TGTGCCAGCAGTGACGGGGCGGGAGAAGAGACCCAGTACTTC. Complete variable domain (other parts from reference TRBV25-1 and TRBJ2-5): EADIYQTPRYLVIGTGKKITLECSQTMGHDKMYWYQQDPGMELHLIHYSYGVNSTEKGDLSSESTVSRIRTEHFPLTLESARPSHTSQYLCASSDGAGEETQYFGPGTRLLVL.

This clonotype was detected only a few times. V gene TRBV3-1 combines with J gene TRBJ2-1; no definite D call. The germline V gene encodes CDR1 LGHDT and CDR2 YNNKEL (reference sequence). V lost 3 bases and J 7 bases, leaving 7 bases between the germline ends. The CDR3 extends over 12 amino acids. In DNA, the CDR3 is TGTGCCAGCAGCCAGTACAAGAATGAGCAGTTCTTC. As protein: CASSQYKNEQFF.

This clonotype was observed a handful of times. The V and J genes are TRBV11-3 and TRBJ2-2; 8 bases agree with TRBD1. After removal of 5 bases from V and 0 bases from J, the junction contained 2 bases not matched to a gene. CDR1 and CDR2 from the germline V gene are SGHNT and YENEEA. The CDR3 is made up of 15 amino acids. CDR3 nucleotide sequence: TGTGCCAGCAGCCACAGGGGGTCGAACACCGGGGAGCTGTTTTTT. The encoded protein is CASSHRGSNTGELFF.

This clonotype showed up just a few times. The V and J genes are TRBV30 and TRBJ2-7, with unresolved D. This CDR3 is built from 12 residues. Germline CDR1 and CDR2: GTSNPN and SVGIG (reference sequence). V lost 0 bases and J 6 bases, leaving 9 bases between the germline ends. The CDR3 reads CAWSVYRAEQYF. CDR3 bases: TGTGCCTGGAGTGTATACCGGGCCGAGCAGTACTTC.

This chain connects TRBV19 to TRBJ1-2, with a tentative D call TRBD1 (5 bases). V lost 3 bases and J 4 bases, leaving 6 bases between the germline ends. Germline-derived CDR1 and CDR2 are LNHDA and SQIVND (reference sequence). CDR3 length: 12 amino acids. The CDR3 DNA reads TGTGCCAGTAGTATGGGGACCTATGGCTACACCTTC. Translating it yields CASSMGTYGYTF.

This clonotype was seen a few times. The chain recombines TRBV10-3 with TRBJ1-4; tentatively, D is TRBD1 (5 bases). The CDR3 runs to 13 residues. The V and J ends lost 2 bases and 11 bases respectively, with 12 bases between them. Germline V gene lookup returns CDR1 ENHRY and CDR2 SYGVKD. This CDR3 is CAISEEQGGKLFF. In DNA, the CDR3 is TGTGCCATCAGTGAGGAGCAGGGCGGGAAACTGTTTTTT.

This chain connects TRBV25-1 to TRBJ2-3, with D possibly matching TRBD2 (5 bases). The ends were cut back, 0 bases at V and 3 bases at J, with 10 bases in the middle. Germline V lookup: CDR1 MGHDK, CDR2 SYGVNS. CDR3 length: 15 residues. CDR3 nucleotide sequence: TGTGCCAGCAGTGAATACCTAGCCGCGACAGATACGCAGTATTTT. This encodes CASSEYLAATDTQYF. Variable domain in full (rest from reference TRBV25-1 and TRBJ2-3): EADIYQTPRYLVIGTGKKITLECSQTMGHDKMYWYQQDPGMELHLIHYSYGVNSTEKGDLSSESTVSRIRTEHFPLTLESARPSHTSQYLCASSEYLAATDTQYFGPGTRLTVL.

Only a few counts were recorded for this clonotype. The chain couples TRBV20-1 to TRBJ2-2, with 8 positions matching TRBD2. The CDR3 length is 16 residues. CDR1 and CDR2 (germline): DFQATT, SNEGSKA (reference sequence). With 3 bases clipped from V and 4 bases from J, the junction kept 10 bases outside the gene matches. DNA of the CDR3: TGCAGTGCTAGTGGTCATCAGCGGGGGAGCACCGGGGAGCTGTTTTTT. It translates to CSASGHQRGSTGELFF.

This chain connects TRBV7-9 to TRBJ2-7, with 7 bases matching TRBD2. From germline, CDR1 is SEHNR and CDR2 FQNEAQ (reference sequence). The CDR3 loop spans 14 amino acids. V trimming: 2 bases; J trimming: 3 bases; junction bases outside the gene matches: 4. The CDR3 region has the DNA TGTGCCAGCAGCTTAAGGGCGGGAGACTACGAGCAGTACTTC. Protein product: CASSLRAGDYEQYF.

CDR3 amino acids: CASSKGGRGATEAFF. The CDR3 DNA sequence: TGTGCCAGCAGCAAGGGGGGCAGGGGGGCCACTGAAGCTTTCTTT. V is TRBV9 and J is TRBJ1-1, with TRBD1 matching over 7 bases. V dropped 4 bases and J dropped 4; count of bases not matched to a gene: 10. The CDR3 has 15 amino acids. CDR1 SGDLS and CDR2 YYNGEE come from the germline V gene.

This clonotype has just a few counts. V gene TRBV4-3 combines with J gene TRBJ2-3; 10 bases are shared with TRBD2. The CDR3 sequence is 16 residues long. CDR1 and CDR2 (germline): LGHNA, YSLEER. The ends lost 3 bases at V and 7 bases at J; junction bases unmatched: 10. CDR3 nucleotides: TGCGCCAGCAGCCAGTATACTAGCGGGGTTACGAATACGCAGTATTTT. Translated, it gives CASSQYTSGVTNTQYF.

This clonotype was recorded a few times. The rearrangement uses TRBV7-9 and TRBJ2-1; D gene uncertain. V was trimmed by 11 bases and J by 6 bases, leaving 14 bases between them. The CDR3 extends over 12 amino acids. Germline V lookup: CDR1 SEHNR, CDR2 FQNEAQ (reference sequence). This CDR3 reads CAGATPPNEQFF. The CDR3 DNA sequence: TGTGCCGGAGCCACACCCCCCAATGAGCAGTTCTTC. Drawing the rest from reference TRBV7-9 and TRBJ2-1, the complete variable domain is DTGVSQNPRHKITKRGQNVTFRCDPISEHNRLYWYRQTLGQGPEFLTYFQNEAQLEKSRLLSDRFSAERPKGSFSTLEIQRTEQGDSAMYLCAGATPPNEQFFGPGTRLTVL.